In this sample, the clone carrying this T cell receptor (beta chain) turned up once. TCRdb's table, derived via immunoSEQ multiplex PCR, lists solely in-frame clones and lacks some. The sample records more than 50,000 clones, roughly 84% being singletons. This CDR3 is built from 17 residues. V was trimmed by 6 bases and J by 3 bases, leaving 19 bases between them. CDR1 is SGHNT and CDR2 is YYREEE in the germline V gene (reference sequence). These data belong to a study of OX40 agonist ivuxolimab in advanced cancers. Study in general: Hepatocellular carcinoma, melanoma, renal cell or head and neck cancer affected the dose-escalation patients. A mean age of about 56 years, range about 23 to 90, was recorded, and approximately 80% were male.

Drawing of blood for sampling happened at baseline, at cycle 4 day 1, and at cycle 7 day 1. The sample was CD4+ or CD8+ T cells sorted from blood, taken in a trial of the OX40 agonist ivuxolimab. The chain couples TRBV5-4 to TRBJ1-6, with D perhaps matching TRBD1 (5 bases). The receptor was derived from an adult with an advanced solid tumor such as melanoma, head and neck, liver or kidney cancer. The CDR3 DNA is TGTGCCAGCACCCTGGGGGGTCGGGGAGACTATAATTCACCCCTCCACTTT. This gives the protein CASTLGGRGDYNSPLHF.